This T cell receptor beta chain stems from a study of shared clonotypes between healthy human individuals. Looking at the study overall: Three plates each covered CD4 naive and memory; CD8 naive two, CD8 memory one. Study-wide points: Generally, naive subsets (rather than memory subsets) showed larger estimated richness. Represented diversity, genetic and exposure-history alike, was limited by few donors.

Using immunoSEQ multiplex PCR, the repertoire was profiled, and TCRdb retains in-frame clones only, with some absent. This sample yields some 2,500,000 clones, of which about 90% are seen a single time; approximately 0.41% belongs to the top ten. Recent vaccinations or acute infections were absent in the healthy HIV-negative adult donors. A word on this clone: Its matching antigen is unknown.

The material sequenced was naive CD4+ T cells from PBMCs. Stated subset: CD45RA+ positively selected. This TCR was recovered from a man between 18 and 29 years old in good health. Some clones in this sample may be carry-over from other donors' samples.

DNA of the CDR3: TGTGCCAGCTCACCATTCGGGGGACCTAACAATGAGCAGTTCTTC. This translates into CASSPFGGPNNEQFF. The V call is TRBV18, the J call TRBJ2-1; possible D gene TRBD2, 6 bases. The CDR3 extends over 15 amino acids. V was pared by 2 bases and J by 5 bases, with 13 bases between. Germline loops: CDR1 KGHSH, CDR2 LQKENI.